This entry is about one TCR beta chain. The V and J ends lost 5 bases and 6 bases respectively, with 13 bases between them. Germline assignment: CDR1 SGHTA and CDR2 FQGTGA. CDR3 length: 13 residues. These data come from a study of T cell changes during pregnancy in multiple sclerosis. Repertoires were generated with immunoSEQ multiplex PCR, while TCRdb's copy carries only in-frame clones and drops some. The sample gives fewer than 75,000 clones, about nine tenths of which show up once; about 2.3% is in the top ten. This clonotype was sampled from a female donor with multiple sclerosis, enrolled in a pregnancy study. Sequences were derived from peripheral blood, sampled in the first trimester of pregnancy. This chain uses TRBV7-3 with TRBJ1-1; D uncertain. The CDR3: CASSVGDSAEAFF. The CDR3, as DNA: TGTGCCAGCAGCGTGGGAGATTCGGCTGAAGCTTTCTTT.